This T cell receptor (beta chain) was recovered during a study of T cells in Graves' hyperthyroidism and ophthalmopathy. General study findings and limits: Progression to ophthalmopathy was predicted a median of roughly seven months early. Stable hyperthyroidism and ophthalmopathy were separated using 13 V-J signatures. Peripheral blood also featured most of the thyroid clonotypes expanded above 0.001.

TCR beta CDR3 sequences were amplified from RNA transcripts. A first-round RT-PCR of the TCR CDR3 used the HTBI primer set. Via MiXCR, TCRdb re-called the multiplex PCR reads, giving one row per CDR3 protein. The sample yields some 350,000 distinct CDR3 sequences, about 25% seen once. The diagnostic basis comprised clinical symptoms, serum thyroxine and TRAb, thyroid ultrasound and orbital computed tomography. As concerns this clonotype: No antigen is known for it.

Material for sequencing was blood. The sequence came from a man in his fifties with Graves' hyperthyroidism.

The CDR3 sequence: CASSSLLGAGETQYF. CDR3 coding DNA: TGTGCCAGCAGTTCCCTGCTGGGGGCAGGAGAGACCCAGTACTTC. The V and J genes are TRBV27 and TRBJ2-5; D perhaps matches TRBD1 (6 bases). In germline, CDR1 is MNHEY, CDR2 SMNVEV (reference sequence). Trimming cost V 4 bases and J 4 bases, with 16 bases left between them. The CDR3 sequence is 15 residues long.